The following is a T cell receptor (beta chain) sequence with its context. The data derive from a study of T cells in Graves' hyperthyroidism and ophthalmopathy. Researchers took RNA transcripts and amplified the TCR beta CDR3 regions from them. When the TCR CDR3 underwent first-round RT-PCR, the HTBI primer set was used. TCRdb used MiXCR to reprocess the multiplex PCR reads, holding one entry per CDR3 protein. The repertoire has 250,000 to 300,000 distinct CDR3 sequences, more than 15% of them found once; the top ten carry approximately 57%. CDR3 size: 19 residues. V shed 6 bases and J shed 2 bases, with 29 bases lying between them. The germline gives CDR1 MDHEN, CDR2 SYDVKM.

This clonotype was sampled from a woman aged 55 to 70 with Graves' ophthalmopathy. The sample was blood. The V call is TRBV28, the J call TRBJ2-7; TRBD2 is a possible D gene (7 bases). The CDR3 is CASSLPRGEPGGGAYEQYF. In nucleotides, the CDR3 is TGTGCCAGCAGCCTCCCGAGGGGGGAGCCGGGGGGTGGGGCCTACGAGCAGTACTTC.